The entry below gives a single TCR beta chain sequence along with its context. The data stem from a study of blood T cell repertoires in COVID-19. Study-wide background: Samples came from the United States, Italy and Spain, spanning acute and convalescent COVID-19. Sources were T cells, B-cell-depleted T cells, or PBMCs; the material itself was cDNA or gDNA.

V was pared by 5 bases and J by 8 bases, with 12 bases between. The CDR3 spans 11 residues. Germline V lookup: CDR1 DFQATT, CDR2 SNEGSKA (reference sequence). TCRdb's copy holds only in-frame clones and misses some; the assay was immunoSEQ multiplex PCR. Altogether about 35,000 clones are present, more than 85% being singletons, with the ten largest covering 2% to 2.5%. The V and J genes are TRBV20-1 and TRBJ1-2; D might be TRBD1 (6 bases). Source material: peripheral blood. The receptor was isolated from a man in his fifties or sixties with active COVID-19. DNA of the CDR3: TGCAGTGCTGGCACAGGGCGCGGCTACACCTTC. Translated: CSAGTGRGYTF.